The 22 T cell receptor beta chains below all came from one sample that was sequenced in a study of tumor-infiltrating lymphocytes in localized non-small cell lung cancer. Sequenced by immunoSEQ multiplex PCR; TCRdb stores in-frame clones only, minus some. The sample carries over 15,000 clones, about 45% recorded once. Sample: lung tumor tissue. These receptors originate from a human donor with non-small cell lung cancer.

The CDR3 region has the DNA TGTGCCACCAGCAGAGATAGTGGGGACGGCTACACCTTC. Its translation: CATSRDSGDGYTF. The gene calls are TRBV15 and TRBJ1-2; tentative D call: TRBD1 (5 bases). CDR3 length equals 13 residues. Germline V gene lookup returns CDR1 LNHNV and CDR2 YYDKDF (reference sequence). V lost 0 bases to trimming and J lost 8 bases, with 10 bases between them.

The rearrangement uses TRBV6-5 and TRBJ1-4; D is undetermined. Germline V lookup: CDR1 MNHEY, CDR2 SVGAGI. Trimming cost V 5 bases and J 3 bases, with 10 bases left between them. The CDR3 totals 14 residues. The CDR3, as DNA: TGTGCCAGCAGTGCAGGCTGGGCTAATGAAAAACTGTTTTTT. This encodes CASSAGWANEKLFF.

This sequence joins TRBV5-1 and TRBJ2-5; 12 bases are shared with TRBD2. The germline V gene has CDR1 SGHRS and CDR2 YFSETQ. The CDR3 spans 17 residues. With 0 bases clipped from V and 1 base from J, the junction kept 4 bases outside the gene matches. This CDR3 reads CASSLALAGGPQETQYF. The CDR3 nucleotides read TGCGCCAGCAGCTTGGCACTAGCGGGGGGCCCCCAAGAGACCCAGTACTTC.

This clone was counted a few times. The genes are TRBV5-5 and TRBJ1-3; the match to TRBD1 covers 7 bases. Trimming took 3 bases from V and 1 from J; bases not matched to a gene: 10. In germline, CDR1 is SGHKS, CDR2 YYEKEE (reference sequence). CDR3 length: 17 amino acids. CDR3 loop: CASSSSFRGLSGNTIYF. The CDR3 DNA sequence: TGTGCCAGCAGCTCGTCTTTTAGGGGGCTTTCTGGAAACACCATATATTTT.

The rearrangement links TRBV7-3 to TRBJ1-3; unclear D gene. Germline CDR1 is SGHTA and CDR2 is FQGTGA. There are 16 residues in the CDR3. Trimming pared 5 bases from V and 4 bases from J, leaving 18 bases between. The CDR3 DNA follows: TGTGCCAGCAGCCCCCTCCCCCCGGGCGGAGGAAACACCATATATTTT. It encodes CASSPLPPGGGNTIYF.

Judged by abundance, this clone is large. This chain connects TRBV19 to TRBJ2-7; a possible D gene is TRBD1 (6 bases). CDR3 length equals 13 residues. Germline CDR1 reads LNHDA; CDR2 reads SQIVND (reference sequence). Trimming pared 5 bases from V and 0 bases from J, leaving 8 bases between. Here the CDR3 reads CASSLGASYEQYF. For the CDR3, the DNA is TGTGCCAGTAGTCTGGGGGCCTCCTACGAGCAGTACTTC.

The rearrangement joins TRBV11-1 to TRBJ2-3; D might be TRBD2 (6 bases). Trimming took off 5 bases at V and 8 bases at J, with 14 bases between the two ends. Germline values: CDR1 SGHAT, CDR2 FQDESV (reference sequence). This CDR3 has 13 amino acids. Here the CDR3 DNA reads TGTGCCAGCAGCCCCGGGAGCTCGGGTACGCAGTATTTT. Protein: CASSPGSSGTQYF.

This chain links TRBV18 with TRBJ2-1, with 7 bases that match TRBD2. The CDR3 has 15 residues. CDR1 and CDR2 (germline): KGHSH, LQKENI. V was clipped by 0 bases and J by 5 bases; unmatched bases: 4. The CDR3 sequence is CASSPPAGLDNEQFF. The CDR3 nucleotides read TGTGCCAGCTCACCACCAGCGGGGCTAGACAATGAGCAGTTCTTC.

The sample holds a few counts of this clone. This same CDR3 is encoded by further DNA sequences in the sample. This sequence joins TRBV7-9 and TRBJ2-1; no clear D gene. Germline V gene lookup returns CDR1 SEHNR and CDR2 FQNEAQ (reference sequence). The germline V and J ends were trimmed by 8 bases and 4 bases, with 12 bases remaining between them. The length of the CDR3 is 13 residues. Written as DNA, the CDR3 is TGTGCCAGCTTCGAAACCGATTACAATGAGCAGTTCTTC. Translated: CASFETDYNEQFF.

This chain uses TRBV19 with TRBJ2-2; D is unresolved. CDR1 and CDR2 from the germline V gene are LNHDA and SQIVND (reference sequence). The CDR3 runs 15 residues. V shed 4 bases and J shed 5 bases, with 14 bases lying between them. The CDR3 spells CASSRVLLGTGELFF. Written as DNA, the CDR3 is TGTGCCAGTAGTAGAGTCCTTCTGGGGACCGGGGAGCTGTTTTTT. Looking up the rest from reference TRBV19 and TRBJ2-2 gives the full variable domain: DGGITQSPKYLFRKEGQNVTLSCEQNLNHDAMYWYRQDPGQGLRLIYYSQIVNDFQKGDIAEGYSVSREKKESFPLTVTSAQKNPTAFYLCASSRVLLGTGELFFGEGSRLTVL.

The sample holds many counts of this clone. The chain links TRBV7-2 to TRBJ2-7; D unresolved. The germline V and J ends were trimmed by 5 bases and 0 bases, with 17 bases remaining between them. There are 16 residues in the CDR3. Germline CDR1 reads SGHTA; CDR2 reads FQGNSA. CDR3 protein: CASSQWSGPSSYEQYF. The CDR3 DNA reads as TGTGCCAGCAGCCAATGGTCGGGTCCTAGCTCCTACGAGCAGTACTTC.

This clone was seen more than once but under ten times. CDR3 residues: CATEGLKVGEAFF. The CDR3 nucleotides read TGTGCCACCGAGGGGTTGAAGGTGGGAGAGGCTTTCTTT. The gene calls are TRBV15 and TRBJ1-1; TRBD1 might be the D (5 bases). V shed 8 bases and J shed 11 bases, with 21 bases lying between them. The CDR3 extends over 13 amino acids. Germline V gives CDR1 LNHNV, CDR2 YYDKDF (reference sequence). The full variable domain, in which reference TRBV15 and TRBJ1-1 provide the parts outside the CDR3, is DAMVIQNPRYQVTQFGKPVTLSCSQTLNHNVMYWYQQKSSQAPKLLFHYYDKDFNNEADTPDNFQSRRPNTSFCFLDIRSPGLGDTAMYLCATEGLKVGEAFFGQGTRLTVV.

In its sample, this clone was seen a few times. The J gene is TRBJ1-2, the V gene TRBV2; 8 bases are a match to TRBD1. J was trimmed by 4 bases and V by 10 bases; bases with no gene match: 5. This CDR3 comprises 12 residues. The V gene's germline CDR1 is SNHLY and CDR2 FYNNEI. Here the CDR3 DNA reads TGTGCCACCGACGGACAGGGCTATGGCTACACCTTC. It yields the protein CATDGQGYGYTF.

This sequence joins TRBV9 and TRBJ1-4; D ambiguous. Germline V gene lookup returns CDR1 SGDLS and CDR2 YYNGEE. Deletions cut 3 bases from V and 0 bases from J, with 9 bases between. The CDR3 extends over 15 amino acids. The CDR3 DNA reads TGTGCCAGCAGCGACTCCGGGACAACTAATGAAAAACTGTTTTTT. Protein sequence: CASSDSGTTNEKLFF.

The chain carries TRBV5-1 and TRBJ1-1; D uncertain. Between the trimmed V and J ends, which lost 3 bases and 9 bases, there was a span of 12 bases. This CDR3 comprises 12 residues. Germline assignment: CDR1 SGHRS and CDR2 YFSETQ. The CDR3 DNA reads TGCGCCAGCAGCTCGGATATAGAGAAAGCTTTCTTT. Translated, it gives CASSSDIEKAFF.

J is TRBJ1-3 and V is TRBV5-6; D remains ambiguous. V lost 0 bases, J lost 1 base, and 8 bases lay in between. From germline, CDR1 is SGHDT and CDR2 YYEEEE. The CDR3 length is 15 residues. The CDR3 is CASSLVGVSGNTIYF. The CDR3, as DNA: TGTGCCAGCAGCTTGGTTGGGGTTTCTGGAAACACCATATATTTT.

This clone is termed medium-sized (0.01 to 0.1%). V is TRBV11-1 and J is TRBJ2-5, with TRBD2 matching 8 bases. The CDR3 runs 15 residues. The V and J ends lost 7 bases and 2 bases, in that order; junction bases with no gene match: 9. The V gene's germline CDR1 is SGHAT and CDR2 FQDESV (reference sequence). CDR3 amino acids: CASNIRGLEQETQYF. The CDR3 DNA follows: TGTGCCAGCAACATTAGGGGACTAGAACAAGAGACCCAGTACTTC.

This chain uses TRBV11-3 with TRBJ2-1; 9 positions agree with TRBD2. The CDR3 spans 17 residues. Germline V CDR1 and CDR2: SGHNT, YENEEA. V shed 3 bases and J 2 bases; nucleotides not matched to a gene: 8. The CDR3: CASSFSRGGDTYNEQFF. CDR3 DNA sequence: TGTGCCAGCAGCTTTTCCCGCGGGGGGGACACCTACAATGAGCAGTTCTTC.

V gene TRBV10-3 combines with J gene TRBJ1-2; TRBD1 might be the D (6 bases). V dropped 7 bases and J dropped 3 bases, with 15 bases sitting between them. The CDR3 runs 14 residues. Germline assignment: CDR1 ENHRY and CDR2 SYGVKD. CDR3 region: CAINGGGWDYGYTF. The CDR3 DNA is TGTGCCATCAATGGGGGGGGCTGGGACTATGGCTACACCTTC.

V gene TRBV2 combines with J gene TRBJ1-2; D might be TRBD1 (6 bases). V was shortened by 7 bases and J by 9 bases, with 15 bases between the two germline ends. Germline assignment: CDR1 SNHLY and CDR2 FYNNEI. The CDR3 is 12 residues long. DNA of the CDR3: TGTGCCAGCACCGGGGAGGGGGTCAGCTACACCTTC. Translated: CASTGEGVSYTF.

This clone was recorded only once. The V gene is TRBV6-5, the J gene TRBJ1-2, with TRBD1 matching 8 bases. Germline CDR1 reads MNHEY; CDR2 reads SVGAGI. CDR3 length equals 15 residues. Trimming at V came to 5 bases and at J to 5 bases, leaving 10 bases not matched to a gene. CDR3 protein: CASSRNQGAGYGYTF. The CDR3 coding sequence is TGTGCCAGCAGTCGTAATCAGGGGGCGGGATATGGCTACACCTTC.

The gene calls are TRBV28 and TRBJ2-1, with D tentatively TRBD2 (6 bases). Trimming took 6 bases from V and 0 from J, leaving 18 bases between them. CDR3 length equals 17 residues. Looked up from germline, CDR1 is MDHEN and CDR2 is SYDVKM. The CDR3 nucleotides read TGTGCCAGCAGCCCACCGGGAGCAGGCAGCTCCTACAATGAGCAGTTCTTC. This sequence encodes CASSPPGAGSSYNEQFF.